This T cell receptor beta chain was sequenced in a study of cytomegalovirus exposure and HLA in healthy donors. Regarding the study as a whole: A previous analysis found most TCR beta V segments productive roughly 87% or roughly 30% of the time.

Primers: 60 Vbeta forward and 13 Jbeta reverse. Repertoires were generated with immunoSEQ multiplex PCR, while TCRdb's copy carries only in-frame clones and drops some. The sample contains approximately 190,000 clones, around 86% of which appear only once. Healthy bone marrow donors made up the cohort. This clone showed up many times. Its antigen is unknown. The CDR3 totals 11 residues. Germline V gene data show CDR1 as LNHDA and CDR2 as SQIVND (reference sequence). The V end was cut by 3 bases, the J end by 11 bases, with 10 bases between. This rearrangement joins TRBV19 to TRBJ1-1, with D possibly TRBD1 on 5 matching bases. The sample taken for sequencing was PBMCs. This receptor was identified in a woman between 18 and 29 years old in good health and CMV-seronegative. The CDR3 DNA sequence: TGTGCCAGTAGTATCCTAGGGGTGGCTTTCTTT. Protein: CASSILGVAFF.